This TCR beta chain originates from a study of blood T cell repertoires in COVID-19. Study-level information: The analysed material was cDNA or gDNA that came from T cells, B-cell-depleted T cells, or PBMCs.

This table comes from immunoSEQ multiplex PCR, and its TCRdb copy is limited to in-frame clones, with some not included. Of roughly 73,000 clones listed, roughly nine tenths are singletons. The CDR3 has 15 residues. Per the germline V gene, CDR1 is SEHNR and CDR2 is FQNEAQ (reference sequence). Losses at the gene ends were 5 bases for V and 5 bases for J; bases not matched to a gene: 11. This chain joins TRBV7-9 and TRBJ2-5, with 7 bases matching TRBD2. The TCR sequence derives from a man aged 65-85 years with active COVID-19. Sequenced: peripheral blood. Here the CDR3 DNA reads TGTGCCAGCAGCCCCCCTGGGAGGGGCGGGGAGACCCAGTACTTC. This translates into CASSPPGRGGETQYF. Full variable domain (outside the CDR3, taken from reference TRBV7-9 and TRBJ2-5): DTGVSQNPRHKITKRGQNVTFRCDPISEHNRLYWYRQTLGQGPEFLTYFQNEAQLEKSRLLSDRFSAERPKGSFSTLEIQRTEQGDSAMYLCASSPPGRGGETQYFGPGTRLLVL.